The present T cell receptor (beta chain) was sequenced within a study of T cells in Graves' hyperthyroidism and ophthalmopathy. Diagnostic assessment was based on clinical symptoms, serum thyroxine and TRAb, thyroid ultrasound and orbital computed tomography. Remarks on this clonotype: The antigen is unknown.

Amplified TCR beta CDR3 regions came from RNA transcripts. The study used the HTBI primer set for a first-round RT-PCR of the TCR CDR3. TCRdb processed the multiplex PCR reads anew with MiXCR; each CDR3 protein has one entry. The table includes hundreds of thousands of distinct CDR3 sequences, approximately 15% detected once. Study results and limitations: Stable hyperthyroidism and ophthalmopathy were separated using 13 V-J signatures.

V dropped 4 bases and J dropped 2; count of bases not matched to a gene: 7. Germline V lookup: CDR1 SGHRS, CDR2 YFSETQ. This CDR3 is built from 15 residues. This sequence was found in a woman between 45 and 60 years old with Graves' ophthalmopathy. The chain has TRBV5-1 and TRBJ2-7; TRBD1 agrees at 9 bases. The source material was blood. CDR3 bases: TGCGCCAGCAGCCCCGGGGGACAGGGACCCTACGAGCAGTACTTC. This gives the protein CASSPGGQGPYEQYF.